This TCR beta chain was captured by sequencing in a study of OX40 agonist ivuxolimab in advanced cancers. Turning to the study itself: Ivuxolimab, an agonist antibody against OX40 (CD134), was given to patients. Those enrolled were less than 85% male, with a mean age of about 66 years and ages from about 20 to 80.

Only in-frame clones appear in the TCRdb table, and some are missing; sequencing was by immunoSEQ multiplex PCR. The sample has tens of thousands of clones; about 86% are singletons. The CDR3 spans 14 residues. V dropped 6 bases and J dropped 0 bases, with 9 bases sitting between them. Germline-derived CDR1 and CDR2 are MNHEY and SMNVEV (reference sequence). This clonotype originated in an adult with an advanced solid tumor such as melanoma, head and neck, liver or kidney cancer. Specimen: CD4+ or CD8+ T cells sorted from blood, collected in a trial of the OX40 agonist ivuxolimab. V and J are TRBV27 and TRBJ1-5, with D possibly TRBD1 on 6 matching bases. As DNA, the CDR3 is TGTGCCAGCAGCCGGACAGATAGCAATCAGCCCCAGCATTTT. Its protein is CASSRTDSNQPQHF.